This paragraph reports one T cell receptor beta chain. Its specificity is not known. This sample was included in a study of cytomegalovirus exposure and HLA in healthy donors. The CDR3 contains 13 residues. V shed 5 bases and J shed 7 bases, with 12 bases lying between them. In germline, CDR1 is SEHNR, CDR2 FQNEAQ (reference sequence). With 60 Vbeta and 13 Jbeta primers, the PCR was carried out. The protocol was immunoSEQ multiplex PCR, while the TCRdb copy is restricted to in-frame clones and leaves out a portion. The sample consists of about 130,000 clones, around 70% of them appearing once. Study results and limitations: In an earlier analysis, productive rearrangement rates for most beta V segments clustered near 87% or 30%.

This chain joins TRBV7-9 and TRBJ2-4; D possibly corresponds to TRBD1 (6 bases). Sequencing was carried out using PBMCs. This TCR was sampled from a man between 40 and 49 years old in good health and CMV-seropositive. This CDR3 is CASSPSQGNIQYF. CDR3 nucleotides: TGTGCCAGCAGCCCAAGCCAGGGGAACATTCAGTACTTC.